The sequence of this T cell receptor beta chain was determined in a study of OX40 agonist ivuxolimab in advanced cancers. The wider study: Prior anti-PD-1, anti-PD-L1 or anti-CTLA-4 therapy was allowed; over 30% had some.

Sequenced by immunoSEQ multiplex PCR; TCRdb stores in-frame clones only, minus some. Among 50,000 to 75,000 clones listed, approximately 84% were seen once. Study results and caveats: Expanded clones tended on average to be more numerous among CD8+ T cells than CD4+. Blood T cells, both CD4+ and CD8+, expanded clonally by week 6 at 0.1 to 3.0 mg/kg.

This clone appeared many times. What it binds is unknown. This CDR3 is 10 amino acids long. Trimming cost V 8 bases and J 8 bases, with 4 bases left between them. CDR1 and CDR2 from the germline V gene are SGHNT and YENEEA. The TCR was taken from an adult with an advanced solid tumor such as melanoma, head and neck, liver or kidney cancer. Sample: CD4+ or CD8+ T cells sorted from blood, taken in a trial of the OX40 agonist ivuxolimab. The chain is built from TRBV11-3 and TRBJ1-6; D gene unclear. The CDR3 spells CASPDSPLHF. CDR3 in DNA: TGTGCCAGCCCTGATTCACCCCTCCACTTT.